The 10 T cell receptor beta chains below come from one sample, sequenced in a study of T cells in Graves' hyperthyroidism and ophthalmopathy. Regions amplified from RNA transcripts were the TCR beta CDR3 regions. TCR CDR3 regions were first amplified by RT-PCR with HTBI primers. TCRdb independently ran MiXCR on the multiplex PCR reads; one entry per CDR3 protein. The table has around 300,000 distinct CDR3 sequences, roughly 15% seen once. Sequencing input: blood. These receptors all stem from a woman aged 40 to 50 with Graves' ophthalmopathy.

Points on this clonotype: A much larger clone differs from this one at a single base, so this may be a read error. This rearrangement joins TRBV7-2 to TRBJ2-7, with unresolved D. The CDR3 loop spans 14 amino acids. The ends were cut back, 1 base at V and 7 bases at J, with 14 bases in the middle. CDR1 is SGHTA and CDR2 is FQGNSA in the germline V gene. The CDR3 is CASSLDQRRDEQYF. CDR3 nucleotide sequence: TGTGCCAGCAGCTTAGATCAGAGAAGAGATGAGCAGTACTTC.

The chain links TRBV5-1 to TRBJ2-2; D unresolved. Between the trimmed V and J ends, which lost 2 bases and 9 bases, there was a span of 5 bases. CDR1 and CDR2 (germline): SGHRS, YFSETQ. The CDR3 runs to 11 residues. CDR3 amino acids: CASSFARELFF. CDR3 sequence (DNA): TGCGCCAGCAGCTTTGCCCGGGAGCTGTTTTTT.

This chain links TRBV10-2 with TRBJ1-1; TRBD1 is a possible D gene (5 bases). Trimming took off 6 bases at V and 6 bases at J, with 14 bases between the two ends. The CDR3 runs 13 residues. Germline V gene sequence: CDR1 WSHSY, CDR2 SAAADI. As DNA, the CDR3 is TGCGCCAGCAGCTCATCGGGGGTGGCTGAAGCTTTCTTT. Protein product: CASSSSGVAEAFF.

There are many counts of this clonotype. The chain joins TRBV28 to TRBJ1-5, with D possibly TRBD1 on 5 matching bases. CDR1 is MDHEN, CDR2 SYDVKM, per germline. The CDR3 runs 16 residues. The germline V and J ends were trimmed by 4 bases and 0 bases, with 13 bases remaining between them. CDR3 amino acids: CASSSLGDGSNQPQHF. As DNA, the CDR3 is TGTGCCAGCAGTTCCCTCGGGGACGGTAGCAATCAGCCCCAGCATTTT.

As concerns this clonotype: A read error may explain this, as a much larger clone is one base away. The V and J genes are TRBV12-3 or TRBV12-4 and TRBJ2-1; 15 nucleotides match TRBD2. The DNA matches TRBJ2-7 better at its end, which makes the J call doubtful. The CDR3 runs 18 residues. CDR3 bases: TGTGCCAGCAGTATAGGACTAGCGGGAGGGCCCTCCTACAATGAGCAGTACTTC. Encoded protein: CASSIGLAGGPSYNEQYF.

In the case of this clonotype: With a much larger clone just one base away, this may be a read error. V gene TRBV15 combines with J gene TRBJ2-7, with TRBD2 as a possible D gene (5 bases). The J call may be mistaken, given a closer DNA end match to TRBJ2-1. Germline CDR1 and CDR2: LNHNV and YYDKDF (reference sequence). There are 14 residues in the CDR3. As DNA, the CDR3 is TGTGCCACCAGCACCCCGGGAAGATCCTACGAGCAGTTCTTC. Its protein is CATSTPGRSYEQFF.

In this sample, this clonotype turned up many times. V usage is TRBV6-2 or TRBV6-3 and J usage is TRBJ2-1, with a tentative D call TRBD2 (6 bases). Germline lookup yields CDR1 MNHEY and CDR2 SVGEGT. Deletions cut 6 bases from V and 7 bases from J, with 10 bases between. CDR3 length equals 12 residues. In DNA form, the CDR3 reads TGTGCCAGCAGCTACGGGGGAAATGAGCAGTTCTTC. Translated: CASSYGGNEQFF.

This clonotype has at least ten counts. V and J are TRBV3-1 and TRBJ1-6, with D unclear. The V end lost 1 base, the J end lost 7 bases, and 11 bases lay between the germline ends. CDR3 length equals 15 residues. Per germline, CDR1 LGHDT and CDR2 YNNKEL (reference sequence). The CDR3 here is CASSQGEGRNSPLHF. DNA for the CDR3: TGTGCCAGCAGCCAAGGCGAGGGCAGGAATTCACCCCTCCACTTT.

In its sample, this clonotype was seen many times. The chain is built from TRBV28 and TRBJ2-7, with D tentatively TRBD1 (6 bases). V lost 7 bases, J lost 7 bases, and 17 bases lay in between. CDR3 length: 13 residues. Germline CDR1 and CDR2: MDHEN and SYDVKM. The CDR3 spells CASTRTVRREQYF. CDR3 nucleotide sequence: TGTGCCAGCACCAGGACAGTCCGTAGAGAGCAGTACTTC.

This clonotype was seen ten or more times. The CDR3 DNA follows: TGTGCCAGCAGCGCACAAGCGGGGGCCCACGAGCAGTACTTC. Translated: CASSAQAGAHEQYF. The chain combines TRBV7-2 with TRBJ2-7; 8 positions match TRBD2. Per germline, CDR1 SGHTA and CDR2 FQGNSA. CDR3 length: 14 residues. The V segment lost 5 bases and the J segment 5 bases; nucleotides outside the gene matches: 8.